This T cell receptor (beta chain) was captured in a study of blood T cell repertoires in COVID-19. Across the whole study: Acute and convalescent COVID-19 specimens originated in the United States, Italy and Spain. Nucleic acid was either cDNA or gDNA, and it came from T cells, B-cell-depleted T cells, or PBMCs.

CDR3 length: 15 residues. Per the original methods: Amplification with reference gene primers provided the estimates of nucleated cell counts. The method was immunoSEQ multiplex PCR; TCRdb's version includes in-frame clones alone and lacks a portion of them. That table gives V, J and clone size, and the DNA gave D and trimming. In the table there are about 73,000 clones, less than 75% of which are singletons. The receptor was isolated from a man aged 60 to 69 with acute or convalescent COVID-19. J is TRBJ2-7 and V is TRBV21-1; the table gives TRBD2 as D, unverified against the DNA. TRBV21-1 is termed a pseudogene. Sequencing input: peripheral blood. The CDR3 region has the DNA TGTGCCAGCAGGCAGAGACACGGAGTCGGGGGGGAGCAGTACGTC. Translating it yields CASRQRHGVGGEQYV.